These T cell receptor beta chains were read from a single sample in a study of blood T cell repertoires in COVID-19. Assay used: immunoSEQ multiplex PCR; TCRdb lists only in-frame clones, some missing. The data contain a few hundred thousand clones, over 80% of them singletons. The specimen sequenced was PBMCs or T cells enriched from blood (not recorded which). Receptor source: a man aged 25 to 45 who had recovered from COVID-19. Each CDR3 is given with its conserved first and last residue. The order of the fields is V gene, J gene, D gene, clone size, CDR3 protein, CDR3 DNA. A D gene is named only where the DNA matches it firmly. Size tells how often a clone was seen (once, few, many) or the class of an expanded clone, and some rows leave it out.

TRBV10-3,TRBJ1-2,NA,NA,CAISEGFRGGYTF,TGTGCCATCAGTGAGGGGTTTCGAGGTGGCTACACCTTC
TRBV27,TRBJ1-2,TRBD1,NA,CASSSWTGKNYGYTF,TGTGCCAGCAGTTCCTGGACAGGGAAGAACTATGGCTACACCTTC
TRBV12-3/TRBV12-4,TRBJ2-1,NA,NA,CASYYNNEQFF,TGTGCCAGCTACTACAACAATGAGCAGTTCTTC
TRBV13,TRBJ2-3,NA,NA,CASSFRRTSDTQYF,TGTGCCAGCAGCTTTCGCAGAACATCAGATACGCAGTATTTT
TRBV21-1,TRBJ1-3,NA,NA,CASSNRKGAGNTIYF,TGTGCCAGCAGCAACAGGAAGGGGGCTGGAAACACCATATATTTT
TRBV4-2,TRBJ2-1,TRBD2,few,CASSLRTSGGNEQFF,TGTGCCAGCAGCCTTCGGACTAGCGGGGGAAATGAGCAGTTCTTC
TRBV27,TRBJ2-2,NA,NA,CASSLWASRGAGTGELFF,TGTGCCAGCAGTTTATGGGCTAGCAGGGGGGCGGGCACCGGGGAGCTGTTTTTT
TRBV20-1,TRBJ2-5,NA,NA,CSAWGPGTQYF,TGCAGTGCTTGGGGGCCCGGGACCCAGTACTTC
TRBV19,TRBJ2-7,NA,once,CASSIAGLSTYEQYF,TGTGCCAGTAGTATAGCCGGACTCTCGACCTACGAGCAGTACTTC
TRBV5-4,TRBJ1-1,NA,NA,CASSSPLQGSTEAFF,TGTGCCAGCAGCTCGCCGCTACAGGGATCCACTGAAGCTTTCTTT
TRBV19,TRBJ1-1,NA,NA,CASSLGQRVVFF,TGTGCCAGTAGTCTCGGGCAGAGGGTTGTCTTCTTT
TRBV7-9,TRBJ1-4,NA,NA,CASRDGQSNEKLFF,TGTGCCAGCAGGGACGGACAGAGTAATGAAAAACTGTTTTTT
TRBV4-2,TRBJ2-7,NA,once,CASSQDTASYYEQYF,TGTGCCAGCAGCCAAGATACGGCTAGCTACTACGAGCAGTACTTC
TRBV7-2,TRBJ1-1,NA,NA,CASSLRAGHFTEAFF,TGTGCCAGCAGCTTAAGGGCGGGGCATTTCACTGAAGCTTTCTTT
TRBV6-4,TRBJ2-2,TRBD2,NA,CASRLSSGDTGELFF,TGTGCCAGCAGACTGAGTAGCGGGGACACCGGGGAGCTGTTTTTT
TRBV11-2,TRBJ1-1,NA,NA,CASSLAPTSGESGEAFF,TGTGCCAGCAGCTTAGCCCCGACGTCGGGGGAATCTGGAGAAGCTTTCTTT
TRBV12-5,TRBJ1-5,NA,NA,CASGLPTDLSNQPQHF,TGTGCTAGTGGTTTGCCAACAGACCTTAGCAATCAGCCCCAGCATTTT
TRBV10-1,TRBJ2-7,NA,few,CASSESGVRSEQYF,TGCGCCAGCAGTGAGTCAGGGGTCCGCTCCGAGCAGTACTTC
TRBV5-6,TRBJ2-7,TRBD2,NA,CASSPRGVHEQYF,TGTGCCAGCAGCCCCCGGGGGGTACACGAGCAGTACTTC
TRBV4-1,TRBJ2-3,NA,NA,CASTQRAGSTDTQYF,TGCGCCAGCACCCAAAGGGCAGGGTCGACAGATACGCAGTATTTT
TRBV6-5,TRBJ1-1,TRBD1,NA,CASSQDRANTEAFF,TGTGCCAGCAGTCAGGACAGGGCCAACACTGAAGCTTTCTTT
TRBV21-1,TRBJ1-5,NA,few,CASRSTSGTPKKPNQPQHF,TGTGCCAGCAGATCGACGTCCGGGACTCCAAAGAAACCCAATCAGCCCCAGCATTTT
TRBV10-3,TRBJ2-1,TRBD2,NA,CAISVTSGGAYEQFF,TGTGCCATCAGCGTGACTAGCGGGGGGGCCTATGAGCAGTTCTTC
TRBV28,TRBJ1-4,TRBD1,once,CASSLRDSSEKLFF,TGTGCCAGCAGCCTCCGGGACAGCAGTGAAAAACTGTTTTTT
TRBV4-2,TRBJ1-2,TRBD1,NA,CASSQEPGGSYGYTF,TGTGCCAGCAGCCAAGAACCAGGGGGCAGCTATGGCTACACCTTC
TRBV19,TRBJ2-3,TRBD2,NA,CASTSGGAGDTQYF,TGTGCCAGTACTAGCGGGGGGGCCGGGGATACGCAGTATTTT
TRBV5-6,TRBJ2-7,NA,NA,CASSLGAAYEQYF,TGTGCCAGCAGCTTGGGGGCAGCCTACGAGCAGTACTTC
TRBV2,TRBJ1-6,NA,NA,CASSVLGAHNSPLHF,TGTGCCAGCAGTGTTTTGGGGGCTCATAATTCACCCCTCCACTTT
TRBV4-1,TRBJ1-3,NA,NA,CASSQSQGLGNTIYF,TGCGCCAGCAGCCAAAGCCAGGGACTTGGAAACACCATATATTTT
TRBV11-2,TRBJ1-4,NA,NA,CASSFVTNEKLFF,TGTGCCAGCAGCTTCGTTACTAATGAAAAACTGTTTTTT
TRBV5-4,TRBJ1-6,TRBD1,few,CASSRDRGHYSPLHF,TGTGCCAGCAGCCGGGACAGGGGACACTACTCACCCCTCCACTTT
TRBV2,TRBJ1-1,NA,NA,CASRRDPQVNTEAFF,TGTGCCAGCAGGCGCGACCCACAGGTAAACACTGAAGCTTTCTTT
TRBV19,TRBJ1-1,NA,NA,CASSARVGGNTEAFF,TGTGCCAGTAGCGCCCGGGTCGGGGGGAACACTGAAGCTTTCTTT
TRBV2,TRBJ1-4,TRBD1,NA,CASSAGQGTTNEKLFF,TGTGCCAGCAGTGCCGGACAGGGAACAACTAATGAAAAACTGTTTTTT
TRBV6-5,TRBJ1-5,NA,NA,CASSTVGGSNQPQHF,TGTGCCAGCTCTACCGTGGGAGGGAGCAATCAGCCCCAGCATTTT
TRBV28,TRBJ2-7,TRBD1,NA,CASSPGQMYEQYF,TGTGCCAGCAGTCCGGGACAGATGTACGAGCAGTACTTC
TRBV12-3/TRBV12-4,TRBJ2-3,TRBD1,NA,CASRWTGAGTQYF,TGTGCCAGCAGATGGACAGGGGCCGGGACGCAGTATTTT
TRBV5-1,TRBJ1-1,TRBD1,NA,CASSLGTGVNTEAFF,TGCGCCAGCAGTCTAGGGACAGGGGTGAACACTGAAGCTTTCTTT
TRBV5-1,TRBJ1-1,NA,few,CASTPRENTEAFF,TGCGCCAGCACCCCAAGAGAGAACACTGAAGCTTTCTTT
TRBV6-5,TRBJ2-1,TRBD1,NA,CASSYVGQGIIEQFF,TGTGCCAGCAGTTACGTTGGACAGGGAATCATTGAGCAGTTCTTC
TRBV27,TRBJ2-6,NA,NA,CASSGNRAASSGANVLTF,TGTGCCAGCAGTGGAAACAGGGCGGCCTCCTCTGGGGCCAACGTCCTGACTTTC
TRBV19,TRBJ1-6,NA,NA,CASSKREWYSPLHF,TGTGCCAGTAGTAAGAGGGAATGGTATTCACCCCTCCACTTT
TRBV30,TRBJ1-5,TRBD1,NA,CAWRTEDRGNQPQHF,TGTGCCTGGAGAACGGAGGACAGGGGAAATCAGCCCCAGCATTTT
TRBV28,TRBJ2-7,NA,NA,CASSLSGYEQYF,TGTGCCAGCAGTTTATCCGGCTACGAGCAGTACTTC
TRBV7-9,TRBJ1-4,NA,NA,CASSLGPGAEKLFF,TGTGCCAGCAGCCTCGGGCCAGGGGCTGAAAAACTGTTTTTT
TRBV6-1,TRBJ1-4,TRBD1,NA,CASSEGQGLEGEKLFF,TGTGCCAGCAGTGAAGGACAGGGCCTCGAGGGTGAAAAACTGTTTTTT
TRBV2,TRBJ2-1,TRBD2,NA,CASNPQAGGHNEQFF,TGTGCCAGCAATCCCCAAGCGGGGGGGCATAATGAGCAGTTCTTC
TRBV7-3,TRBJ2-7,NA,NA,CASSLGSGAGYEQYF,TGTGCCAGCAGCTTGGGGTCTGGGGCAGGGTACGAGCAGTACTTC